The following is a TCR beta chain sequence with its context. The protocol was immunoSEQ multiplex PCR, while the TCRdb copy is restricted to in-frame clones and leaves out a portion. The table has hundreds of thousands of clones, roughly 79% seen once. This sample is drawn from a study of blood T cell repertoires in COVID-19. CDR1 SGDLS and CDR2 YYNGEE come from the germline V gene. V dropped 6 bases and J dropped 0; count of bases not matched to a gene: 5. This CDR3 is built from 14 residues. The sequenced material came from peripheral blood. The TCR was taken from a woman at least 80 years old with COVID-19, enrolled during active disease. The gene calls are TRBV9 and TRBJ1-2, with 7 nucleotides matching TRBD1. CDR3 in DNA: TGTGCCAGCAACACCGGGACAGCTAACTATGGCTACACCTTC. This encodes CASNTGTANYGYTF.